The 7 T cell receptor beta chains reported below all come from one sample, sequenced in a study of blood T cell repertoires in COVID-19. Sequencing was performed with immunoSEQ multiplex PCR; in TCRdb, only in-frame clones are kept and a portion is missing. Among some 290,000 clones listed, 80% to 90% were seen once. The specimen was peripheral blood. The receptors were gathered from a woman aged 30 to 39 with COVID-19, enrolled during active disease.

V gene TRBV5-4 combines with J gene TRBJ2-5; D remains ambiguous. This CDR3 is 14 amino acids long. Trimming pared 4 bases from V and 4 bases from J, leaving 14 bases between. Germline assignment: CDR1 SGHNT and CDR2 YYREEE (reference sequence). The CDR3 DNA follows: TGTGCCAGCAGCACCGGTCTAGTGGGAGAGACCCAGTACTTC. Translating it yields CASSTGLVGETQYF.

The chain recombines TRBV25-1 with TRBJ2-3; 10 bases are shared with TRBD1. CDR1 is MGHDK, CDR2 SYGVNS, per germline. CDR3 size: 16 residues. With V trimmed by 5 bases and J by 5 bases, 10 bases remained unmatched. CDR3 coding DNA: TGTGCCAGCAGTACATTGGGACAGGGGAAACGAGATACGCAGTATTTT. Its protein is CASSTLGQGKRDTQYF.

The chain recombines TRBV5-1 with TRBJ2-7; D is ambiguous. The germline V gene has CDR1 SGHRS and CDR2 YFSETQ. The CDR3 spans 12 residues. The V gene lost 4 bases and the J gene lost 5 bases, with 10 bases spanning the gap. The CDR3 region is CASSLPADEQYF. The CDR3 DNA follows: TGCGCCAGCAGCCTCCCGGCGGACGAGCAGTACTTC.

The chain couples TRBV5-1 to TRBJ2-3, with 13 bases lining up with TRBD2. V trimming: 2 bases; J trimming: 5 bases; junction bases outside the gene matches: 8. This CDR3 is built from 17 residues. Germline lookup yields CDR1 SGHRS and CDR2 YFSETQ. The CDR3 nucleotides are TGCGCCAGCAGCTTAGACCCACTAGCGGGGGGGATAGATACGCAGTATTTT. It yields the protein CASSLDPLAGGIDTQYF.

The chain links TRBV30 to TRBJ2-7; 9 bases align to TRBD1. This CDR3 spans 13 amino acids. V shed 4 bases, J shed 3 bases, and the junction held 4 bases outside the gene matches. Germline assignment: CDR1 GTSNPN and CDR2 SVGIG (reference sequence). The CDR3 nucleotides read TGTGCCTGGAACCGGGACAGGGACTACGAGCAGTACTTC. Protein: CAWNRDRDYEQYF.

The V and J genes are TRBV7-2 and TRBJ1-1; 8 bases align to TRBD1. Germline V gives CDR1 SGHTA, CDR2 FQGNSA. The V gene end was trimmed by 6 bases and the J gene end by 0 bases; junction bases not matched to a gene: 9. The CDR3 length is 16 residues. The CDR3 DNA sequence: TGTGCCAGCAGACCAGGACAGGGACTCATGAACACTGAAGCTTTCTTT. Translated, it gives CASRPGQGLMNTEAFF.

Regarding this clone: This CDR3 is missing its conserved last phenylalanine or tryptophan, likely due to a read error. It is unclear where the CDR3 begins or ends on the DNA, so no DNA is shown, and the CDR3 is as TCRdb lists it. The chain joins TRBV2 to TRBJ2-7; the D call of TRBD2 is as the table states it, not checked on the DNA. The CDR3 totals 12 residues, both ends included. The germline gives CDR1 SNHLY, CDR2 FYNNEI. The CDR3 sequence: CASSDTSGGPHL.